The source of this TCR beta chain is a study of read filtering for tumor transcriptome and immune sequencing (dated by TCRdb to 2018 to 2021). Concerning the study at large: The cohort was composed of 16 to 20 male and more than twelve female patients, with a mean age of approximately 62 years and an age range of roughly 45 to 80. After DNase treatment, whole-transcriptome libraries were prepared with the TruSeq RNA Access Library Prep Kit. By revised international staging, eight or nine patients were R-ISS I, some 17 were R-ISS II and 7 were R-ISS III. TCR repertoires obtained by targeted immune repertoire sequencing and by bulk whole-transcriptome sequencing performed on the same bone marrow samples were compared. TCR-region mapped reads per sample ranged from about 3.5 to 11 million with IR-seq versus only roughly 75 to 1,300 with RNA-seq. One main goal was a read-filtering strategy for immune repertoire data, in particular deciding whether clonotypes backed by only one read should be removed. The full study reports these points: Compared with RNA-seq, IR-seq captured clonotypes at much higher depth and more reliably, and a smaller IR-seq throughput was enough to identify most shared clonotypes. Single-read clonotypes made up 80% to 90% of clonotypes but only approximately 3.7% of total reads in IR-seq, compared with around 70% of clonotypes and 35% to 55% of reads in RNA-seq. Removing single-read clonotypes increased the correlation between IR-seq and RNA-seq shared clonotype proportions. Rather than purified T cells, the sorted CD138-negative fraction was a mixed bone marrow immune population.

Bone marrow was sampled from every patient at the time of active disease. Isolation of bone marrow mononuclear cells was performed by Ficoll-Hypaque density gradient centrifugation. CD138-negative cells were obtained by negative selection after labeling with CD138 magnetic microbeads on a MACS separator, removing myeloma plasma cells. Flow cytometry with CD138 antibodies on an Attune NxT was used to check how pure the isolated cells were. TRIzol reagent was used to extract total RNA, and a NanoDrop spectrophotometer was used to quantify the extracted RNA. Paired RNA-seq and IR-seq were performed on each patient's CD138-negative bone marrow sample. TCR libraries were built from about 420 ng RNA with the Immunoverse kit, using molecular barcoded adaptors covering alpha/delta and beta/gamma chains. The same RNA used for transcriptome sequencing was used for TCR library preparation. Sequencing of the TCR libraries was done on an Illumina HiSeq 4000 with 2 x 150 cycles. As for how the authors treated the data: MiXCR aligned TCR reads to human V, D, J and C references and assembled the aligned reads into CDR3 clonotypes, with quality filtering and error correction included. The tcR package in R was used for analysis of clonotype counts and gene usage diversity. For inspection of raw mapping reads, RNA-seq reads were mapped by STAR aligner version 2.5.3a onto GRCh37 of the human genome. To test how sequencing depth affected the clonotypes detected, IR-seq fastq files were randomly downsampled with Seqtk 1.3. Clones were called with MiXCR by TCRdb after fastp trimmed the public reads at Q25, and only in-frame beta chains were retained. Each entry is one CDR3 protein sequence, shown with its most common DNA and genes. It is TCRdb's table, rather than the study itself, that gives the V and J calls and clone size. In all, the sample holds more than 100,000 distinct CDR3 sequences, and 10% to 15% of those were seen once. The biggest ten clones account for more than 9.5% of the sample.

This clonotype showed up many times. Its antigen remains undetermined. Per-nucleotide qualities are absent, and no much larger clonotype sits a single base away. Trimming removed 0 bases from V and 1 base from J; the gene matches leave 2 bases unexplained. The CDR3 runs 15 amino acids, cysteine and phenylalanine included. Just the 45-base CDR3 DNA is kept, in frame starting at base 1. The germline V gene (reference sequence) provides CDR1 SGHKS and CDR2 YYEKEE. The sequenced sample consisted of a population of CD138-negative cells sorted from bone marrow. The cell subset or site label on this specimen signifies: bone marrow mononuclear cells depleted of CD138+ plasma/myeloma cells by negative magnetic selection. This sequence originates from a donor at least 40 years old with multiple myeloma. Rearrangement joined TRBV5-5 to TRBJ2-3, and TRBD1 aligns with 7 junction nucleotides. The CDR3 amino acid sequence is: CASSLDGTGTDTQYF. The nucleotide sequence reads TGTGCCAGCAGCTTGGACGGGACAGGCACAGATACGCAGTATTTT.